This entry lists 16 T cell receptor beta chains sequenced from one sample in a study of T cells in Graves' hyperthyroidism and ophthalmopathy. Amplified TCR beta CDR3 regions came from RNA transcripts. First-round RT-PCR with HTBI primers amplified the TCR CDR3 region. MiXCR, applied by TCRdb to the multiplex PCR reads, yields one record per CDR3 protein. The sample lists about 520,000 distinct CDR3 sequences; about 24% were seen once. Sequencing was performed on blood. These receptors were obtained from a woman in her 30s with Graves' ophthalmopathy.

Ten or more counts support this clonotype. J is TRBJ2-7 and V is TRBV7-9; D not certain. V was cut by 1 base and J by 4 bases, with 11 bases left in between. CDR3 size: 14 residues. The germline V gene has CDR1 SEHNR and CDR2 FQNEAQ (reference sequence). The CDR3 is CASSLGPGRYEQYF. The CDR3 bases are TGTGCCAGCAGCTTAGGACCAGGCAGATACGAGCAGTACTTC.

This clonotype was picked up a small number of times. The chain recombines TRBV12-3 or TRBV12-4 with TRBJ1-2; 8 bases are shared with TRBD1. J was trimmed by 4 bases and V by 4 bases; bases with no gene match: 8. The CDR3 totals 15 residues. The DNA of the CDR3 is TGTGCCAGCAGTTCCACAGGGGGGTCTTTCTATGGCTACACCTTC. It translates to CASSSTGGSFYGYTF.

This clonotype was seen only once. DNA of the CDR3: TGTGCCAGCAGACGCGGACAGAACACTGAAGCTTTCTTT. The encoded protein is CASRRGQNTEAFF. The chain has TRBV6-4 and TRBJ1-1; possible D gene TRBD1, 5 bases. Looked up from germline, CDR1 is MRHNA and CDR2 is SNTAGT. V dropped 6 bases and J dropped 1 base, with 9 bases sitting between them. CDR3 length: 13 amino acids.

V and J are TRBV6-5 and TRBJ1-1, with D possibly matching TRBD1 (6 bases). V dropped 2 bases and J dropped 3 bases, with 10 bases sitting between them. This CDR3 has 14 residues. Germline V gene sequence: CDR1 MNHEY, CDR2 SVGAGI. CDR3 bases: TGTGCCAGCAGTTACACCAGGGGCCACACTGAAGCTTTCTTT. Translation gives CASSYTRGHTEAFF.

This clonotype was detected ten times or more. V and J are TRBV5-1 and TRBJ1-1; unclear D gene. V lost 1 base and J lost 4, with 5 bases in between. CDR1 SGHRS and CDR2 YFSETQ come from the germline V gene. CDR3 size: 12 residues. The CDR3 loop is CASSLMATEAFF. CDR3 DNA sequence: TGCGCCAGCAGCTTGATGGCCACTGAAGCTTTCTTT.

This clonotype was counted between two and nine times. A much more abundant neighbour one base away suggests this may be a read error. The CDR3 region has the DNA TGTGCCAGCAGTTTAAGGGACAGGGGAAACTATGGCTACACCTTC. It yields the protein CASSLRDRGNYGYTF. The chain uses TRBV27 and TRBJ1-2; 10 positions agree with TRBD1. J gave up 2 bases and V 2 bases, and 2 bases lay outside the gene matches. Germline V gives CDR1 MNHEY, CDR2 SMNVEV (reference sequence). The CDR3 runs 15 residues.

In its sample, this clonotype was seen many times. This rearrangement joins TRBV20-1 to TRBJ1-1, with D possibly matching TRBD1 (5 bases). Trimming removed 0 bases at V and 7 bases at J, with 9 bases between. The CDR3 runs to 12 residues. CDR1 is DFQATT and CDR2 is SNEGSKA in the germline V gene (reference sequence). CDR3 DNA: TGCAGTGCTAGAGACCAGGGTAGTGAAGCTTTCTTT. Its translation: CSARDQGSEAFF.

This clonotype was seen ten or more times. CDR3 in DNA: TGCAGTGCTAGTCCGGACAGAAGAGATGGCTACACCTTC. Its translation: CSASPDRRDGYTF. The chain carries TRBV20-1 and TRBJ1-2, with a weak D call TRBD1 (6 bases). The CDR3 loop spans 13 amino acids. CDR1 DFQATT and CDR2 SNEGSKA come from the germline V gene (reference sequence). V was pared by 3 bases and J by 6 bases, with 14 bases between.

This clonotype was seen more than once but under ten times. The chain carries TRBV20-1 and TRBJ1-1; 9 positions agree with TRBD1. The CDR3 is 12 amino acids. V gave up 5 bases and J gave up 8 bases; unmatched junction bases: 6. Per germline, CDR1 DFQATT and CDR2 SNEGSKA (reference sequence). The CDR3 DNA reads as TGCAGTGCTTCCGGGACAGGGTTGGAAGCTTTCTTT. Amino acid sequence: CSASGTGLEAFF.

J is TRBJ1-2 and V is TRBV7-9, with 10 bases identical to TRBD1. Unmatched junction bases numbered 7, after V lost 5 bases and J lost 7 bases. This CDR3 is 14 amino acids long. Germline V CDR1 and CDR2: SEHNR, FQNEAQ (reference sequence). The CDR3 nucleotides read TGTGCCAGCAGCGCGACAGGGGGCGCGTTTGGCTACACCTTC. This sequence encodes CASSATGGAFGYTF.

This rearrangement joins TRBV29-1 to TRBJ1-2; D uncertain. Germline loops: CDR1 SQVTM, CDR2 ANQGSEA. The CDR3 has 12 amino acids. Trimming pared 4 bases from V and 7 bases from J, leaving 13 bases between. The CDR3 region has the DNA TGCAGCGTTGCCCGTGGAGGAGGTGGCTACACCTTC. Its translation is CSVARGGGGYTF.

This clonotype was counted ten times or more. The chain combines TRBV6-2 or TRBV6-3 with TRBJ1-2; no definite D call. The germline V gene has CDR1 MNHEY and CDR2 SVGEGT. CDR3 length: 11 residues. V lost 11 bases and J 5 bases, leaving 12 bases between the germline ends. The CDR3, as DNA: TGTGCCGGGCTTGGGGAATATGGCTACACCTTC. Protein sequence: CAGLGEYGYTF.

J is TRBJ2-5 and V is TRBV29-1; D is perhaps TRBD1 or TRBD2 (5 bases each). V was pared by 5 bases and J by 4 bases, with 11 bases between. The length of the CDR3 is 12 residues. Per germline, CDR1 SQVTM and CDR2 ANQGSEA. This CDR3 reads CSVRGEGETQYF. The CDR3, as DNA: TGCAGCGTTAGGGGCGAGGGAGAGACCCAGTACTTC.

This clonotype was counted at least ten times. The chain links TRBV12-3 or TRBV12-4 to TRBJ2-6; D is ambiguous. Trimming removed 5 bases at V and 0 bases at J, with 11 bases between. This CDR3 spans 16 amino acids. The CDR3 nucleotides read TGTGCCAGCAGTCCCTCAGATAACTCTGGGGCCAACGTCCTGACTTTC. Translated: CASSPSDNSGANVLTF.

This clonotype was seen ten or more times. The genes are TRBV7-3 and TRBJ2-7, with D perhaps being TRBD1 or TRBD2 (6 bases each). Deletions cut 5 bases from V and 4 bases from J, with 15 bases between. From germline, CDR1 is SGHTA and CDR2 FQGTGA. The CDR3 length is 14 residues. The CDR3 reads CASSPSGAGYEQYF. The CDR3 region has the DNA TGTGCCAGCAGCCCCTCGGGGGCTGGATACGAGCAGTACTTC.

Ten or more counts support this clonotype. J is TRBJ1-2 and V is TRBV12-3 or TRBV12-4; a possible D gene is TRBD1 (6 bases). Trimming removed 4 bases from V and 7 bases from J, with 7 bases in between. This CDR3 region has 11 residues. The CDR3, as DNA: TGTGCCAGCAGTTACAGGGCTGGCTACACCTTC. Translation: CASSYRAGYTF.